Presented here are 22 T cell receptor beta chains from one specimen sequenced in a study. A single record per CDR3 protein comes from TCRdb applying MiXCR to the RT-PCR reads. The table records about 700,000 distinct CDR3 sequences, approximately 15% of them present only once. The sequencing sample was made of memory CD4+ T cells from blood. The receptors come from a female donor in good health, serving as a healthy control.

In this sample, this clonotype turned up many times. The J gene is TRBJ1-1, the V gene TRBV7-2; weak D call: TRBD1 (6 bases). Deletions cut 4 bases from V and 4 bases from J, with 13 bases between. The CDR3 is made up of 14 amino acids. Germline V lookup: CDR1 SGHTA, CDR2 FQGNSA. The CDR3 here is CASSSIGGITEAFF. The CDR3 DNA reads TGTGCCAGCAGCTCAATAGGGGGGATCACTGAAGCTTTCTTT.

The sample holds many counts of this clonotype. The rearrangement links TRBV27 to TRBJ2-5; D gene uncertain. The CDR3 has 13 residues. Germline CDR1 MNHEY, CDR2 SMNVEV (reference sequence). The ends were cut back, 4 bases at V and 5 bases at J, with 11 bases in the middle. CDR3 region: CASSSFTGETQYF. DNA of the CDR3: TGTGCCAGCAGTTCTTTCACCGGCGAGACCCAGTACTTC.

At least ten counts were recorded for this clonotype. The rearrangement uses TRBV20-1 and TRBJ2-5, with D maybe TRBD1 (5 bases). CDR1 and CDR2 from the germline V gene are DFQATT and SNEGSKA (reference sequence). V gave up 5 bases and J gave up 5 bases, with 12 bases separating them. The CDR3 runs 12 residues. The CDR3 region is CSAPRQQETQYF. The DNA for the CDR3 is TGCAGTGCTCCAAGACAGCAGGAGACCCAGTACTTC.

This clonotype was counted between two and nine times. This chain links TRBV6-6 with TRBJ2-6, with a possible D match to TRBD1 (6 bases). The CDR3 consists of 17 residues. V was shortened by 6 bases and J by 0 bases, with 15 bases between the two germline ends. Germline loops: CDR1 MNHNY, CDR2 SVGAGI (reference sequence). The CDR3 sequence: CASRHLTGRSGANVLTF. The CDR3 nucleotides are TGTGCCAGCAGGCACCTTACAGGGCGCTCTGGGGCCAACGTCCTGACTTTC.

This clonotype was found many times. This chain connects TRBV29-1 to TRBJ1-1, with 9 bases identical to TRBD1. CDR3 length equals 13 residues. Germline V gene lookup returns CDR1 SQVTM and CDR2 ANQGSEA. Losses at the gene ends were 7 bases for V and 3 bases for J; bases not matched to a gene: 6. CDR3 nucleotides: TGCAGCGGACAAAGACAGGGGGACACTGAAGCTTTCTTT. This codes for CSGQRQGDTEAFF.

This clonotype was seen ten or more times. The rearrangement links TRBV3-1 to TRBJ2-5; 9 nucleotides line up with TRBD1. The CDR3 consists of 14 residues. Per germline, CDR1 LGHDT and CDR2 YNNKEL (reference sequence). V shed 7 bases and J 2 bases; nucleotides not matched to a gene: 5. DNA of the CDR3: TGTGCCAGCACCCTGGACAGGGGACAAGAGACCCAGTACTTC. Its protein is CASTLDRGQETQYF.

The genes are TRBV4-3 and TRBJ2-2, with 9 bases matching TRBD1. V lost 0 bases to trimming and J lost 7 bases; unmatched junction nucleotides: 0. This CDR3 has 14 amino acids. Germline-derived CDR1 and CDR2 are LGHNA and YSLEER. CDR3 sequence reads: CASSQETGGGELFF. CDR3 sequence (DNA): TGCGCCAGCAGCCAAGAGACAGGGGGCGGGGAGCTGTTTTTT.

The chain uses TRBV4-1 and TRBJ2-5; D not resolved. Germline V CDR1 and CDR2: MGHRA, YSYEKL. Trimming removed 4 bases from V and 6 bases from J, with 12 bases in between. The CDR3 runs 13 residues. The CDR3 loop reads CASSRSGIQTQYF. CDR3 coding DNA: TGCGCCAGCAGCCGGTCGGGTATCCAGACCCAGTACTTC.

Many counts were recorded for this clonotype. The V gene is TRBV11-2, the J gene TRBJ2-7; no clear D gene. This CDR3 contains 11 residues. Per the germline V gene, CDR1 is SGHAT and CDR2 is FQNNGV. Trimming took off 5 bases at V and 7 bases at J, with 9 bases between the two ends. The CDR3 nucleotides are TGTGCCAGCAGCCCGGTTCGGGAGCAGTACTTC. Its translation is CASSPVREQYF.

This chain joins TRBV28 and TRBJ1-2; 9 bases map to TRBD1. This CDR3 comprises 16 residues. The J segment lost 2 bases and the V segment lost 7 bases, leaving 11 bases of the junction unmatched. The germline CDR1 and CDR2 sequences are MDHEN and SYDVKM. The CDR3 sequence: CASTSPTGGRNYGYTF. CDR3 nucleotide sequence: TGTGCCAGCACGAGCCCTACAGGGGGCAGGAACTATGGCTACACCTTC.

The chain is built from TRBV20-1 and TRBJ2-1; 9 bases agree with TRBD2. CDR1 is DFQATT, CDR2 SNEGSKA, per germline (reference sequence). CDR3 length: 16 residues. J gave up 0 bases and V 5 bases, and 8 bases lay outside the gene matches. CDR3 sequence: CSAEETSGSSYNEQFF. As DNA, the CDR3 is TGCAGTGCTGAGGAGACTAGCGGTAGCTCCTACAATGAGCAGTTCTTC.

The genes are TRBV2 and TRBJ1-5, with D maybe TRBD1 (6 bases). The CDR3 runs to 14 residues. V was shortened by 7 bases and J by 6 bases, with 16 bases between the two germline ends. Germline values: CDR1 SNHLY, CDR2 FYNNEI. The CDR3 region is CASTNQGWAQPQHF. CDR3 coding DNA: TGTGCCAGCACCAACCAGGGGTGGGCTCAGCCCCAGCATTTT.

This clonotype was seen many times. One end of the junction varies from germline; a read error may be responsible. The chain combines TRBV7-7 with TRBJ2-1, with 10 bases lining up with TRBD1. The CDR3 contains 14 residues. The V gene's germline CDR1 is SSHAT and CDR2 FNYEAQ (reference sequence). DNA for the CDR3: TGTGCTAGCAGCTTGGGACAGGGGTATGGGGAGCAGTTCTTC. As protein: CASSLGQGYGEQFF.

V usage is TRBV6-2 or TRBV6-3 and J usage is TRBJ2-1; TRBD1 agrees at 7 bases. CDR1 and CDR2 from the germline V gene are MNHEY and SVGEGT. The V and J ends lost 5 bases and 7 bases, in that order; junction bases with no gene match: 11. The CDR3 extends over 15 amino acids. The CDR3 loop is CASSPRQGMGNEQFF. In DNA, the CDR3 is TGTGCCAGCAGTCCCCGACAGGGAATGGGGAATGAGCAGTTCTTC.

This clonotype was seen more than once but under ten times. The chain has TRBV27 and TRBJ2-2; unclear D gene. Trimming took 1 base from V and 4 from J, leaving 4 bases between them. This CDR3 contains 13 residues. Germline V gene sequence: CDR1 MNHEY, CDR2 SMNVEV (reference sequence). Written as DNA, the CDR3 is TGTGCCAGCAGTTTATGGCTCACCGGGGAGCTGTTTTTT. This codes for CASSLWLTGELFF.

This clonotype appeared many times. The chain joins TRBV30 to TRBJ2-1; 8 nucleotides line up with TRBD1. The CDR3 runs 15 residues. Looked up from germline, CDR1 is GTSNPN and CDR2 is SVGIG (reference sequence). Trimming at V came to 1 base and at J to 6 bases, leaving 8 bases not matched to a gene. CDR3 coding DNA: TGTGCCTGGAGTGACCGGGACAGGATCAGCAATGAGCAGTTCTTC. As protein: CAWSDRDRISNEQFF.

The table lists this clonotype with a few counts. The rearrangement uses TRBV24-1 and TRBJ2-2; D is ambiguous. The CDR3 consists of 17 residues. CDR1 and CDR2 from the germline V gene are KGHDR and SFDVKD. V was shortened by 5 bases and J by 4 bases, with 19 bases between the two germline ends. CDR3 residues: CATSASPEAGGTGELFF. CDR3 nucleotides: TGTGCCACCAGTGCCTCCCCCGAGGCAGGTGGCACCGGGGAGCTGTTTTTT.

There are a few counts of this clonotype. V usage is TRBV2 and J usage is TRBJ2-7; either TRBD1 or TRBD2 may fit D (5 bases each). With 4 bases removed from V and 0 bases from J, the gap between germline ends came to 16 bases. Germline CDR1 is SNHLY and CDR2 is FYNNEI. This CDR3 region has 16 residues. The CDR3 loop reads CASSGGISRDSYEQYF. CDR3 DNA sequence: TGTGCCAGCAGTGGGGGGATTTCCCGGGACTCCTACGAGCAGTACTTC.

This clonotype showed up just a few times. J is TRBJ1-1 and V is TRBV12-5; D not resolved. CDR1 LGHNT and CDR2 FRNRAP come from the germline V gene. V lost 2 bases to trimming and J lost 7 bases, with 8 bases between them. The length of the CDR3 is 12 residues. The CDR3 bases are TGTGCTAGTGGTTTGCCGGGAGGTGAAGCTTTCTTT. Protein product: CASGLPGGEAFF.

This clonotype was observed a handful of times. The chain has TRBV5-1 and TRBJ2-3; 11 nucleotides align to TRBD2. The CDR3 is 16 residues long. Losses at the gene ends were 0 bases for V and 7 bases for J; bases not matched to a gene: 7. The germline gives CDR1 SGHRS, CDR2 YFSETQ. Written as DNA, the CDR3 is TGCGCCAGCAGCTTGGTTGGACTAGCGGGCATAAATACGCAGTATTTT. Translation gives CASSLVGLAGINTQYF.

Many counts were recorded for this clonotype. The CDR3 nucleotides read TGTGCCAGCAATCAGGGGAACGTCGACTATGGCTACACCTTC. It yields the protein CASNQGNVDYGYTF. The chain carries TRBV9 and TRBJ1-2, with D perhaps TRBD1 (6 bases). The CDR3 runs to 14 residues. The germline V and J ends were trimmed by 6 bases and 3 bases, with 15 bases remaining between them. Germline V gene lookup returns CDR1 SGDLS and CDR2 YYNGEE.

This clonotype was counted at least ten times. The chain is built from TRBV12-3 or TRBV12-4 and TRBJ2-1; D may match TRBD1 or TRBD2 (5 bases each). The CDR3 spans 12 residues. V lost 7 bases and J 9 bases, leaving 13 bases between the germline ends. CDR3 nucleotides: TGTGCCAGCACCCTAGTTGGGGGTGAGCAGTTCTTC. It specifies CASTLVGGEQFF.